These 2 T cell receptor beta chains share one sample of origin, sequenced in a study of identical twins. MiXCR, applied by TCRdb to the 5' RACE reads, yields one record per CDR3 protein. The sample consists of roughly 1.6 million distinct CDR3 sequences, around 33% of them appearing once. The sequencing sample was made of cord blood. The receptors stem from a newborn girl in good health.

Only a few counts were recorded for this clonotype. The chain combines TRBV27 with TRBJ2-3, with 12 bases matching TRBD2. The CDR3 contains 15 residues. Losses at the gene ends were 6 bases for V and 7 bases for J; bases not matched to a gene: 8. Looked up from germline, CDR1 is MNHEY and CDR2 is SMNVEV (reference sequence). Written as DNA, the CDR3 is TGTGCCAGCAGCCTGACTAGCGGGAGTGGAAATACGCAGTATTTT. It is translated as CASSLTSGSGNTQYF.

The chain joins TRBV14 to TRBJ2-3; 9 bases align to TRBD1. V was clipped by 2 bases and J by 3 bases; unmatched bases: 6. The CDR3 extends over 16 amino acids. Germline values: CDR1 SGHDN, CDR2 FVKESK. As DNA, the CDR3 is TGTGCCAGCAGCCAACCAAGGACAGGGGTAACAGATACGCAGTATTTT. Translating gives CASSQPRTGVTDTQYF. Looking up the rest from reference TRBV14 and TRBJ2-3 gives the full variable domain: EAGVTQFPSHSVIEKGQTVTLRCDPISGHDNLYWYRRVMGKEIKFLLHFVKESKQDESGMPNNRFLAERTGGTYSTLKVQPAELEDSGVYFCASSQPRTGVTDTQYFGPGTRLTVL.